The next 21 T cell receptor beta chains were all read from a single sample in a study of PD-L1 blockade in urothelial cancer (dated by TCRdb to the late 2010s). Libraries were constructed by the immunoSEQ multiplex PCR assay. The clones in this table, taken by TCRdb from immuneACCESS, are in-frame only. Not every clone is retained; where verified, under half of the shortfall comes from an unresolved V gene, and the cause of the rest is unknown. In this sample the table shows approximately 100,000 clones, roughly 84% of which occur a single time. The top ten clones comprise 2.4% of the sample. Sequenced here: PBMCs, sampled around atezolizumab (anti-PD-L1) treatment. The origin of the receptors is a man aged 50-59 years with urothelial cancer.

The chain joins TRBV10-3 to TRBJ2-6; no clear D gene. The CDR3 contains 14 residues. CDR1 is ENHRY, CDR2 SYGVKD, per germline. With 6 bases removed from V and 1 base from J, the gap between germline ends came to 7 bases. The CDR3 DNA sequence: TGTGCCATCAGCGCGAATTCTGGGGCCAACGTCCTGACTTTC. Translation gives CAISANSGANVLTF.

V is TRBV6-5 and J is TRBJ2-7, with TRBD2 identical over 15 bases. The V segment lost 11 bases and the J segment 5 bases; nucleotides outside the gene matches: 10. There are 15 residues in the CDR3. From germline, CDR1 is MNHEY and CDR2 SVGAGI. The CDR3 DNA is TGTGCCGTATCCGGGACTAGCGGGAGGAGGAACGAGCAGTACTTC. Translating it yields CAVSGTSGRRNEQYF.

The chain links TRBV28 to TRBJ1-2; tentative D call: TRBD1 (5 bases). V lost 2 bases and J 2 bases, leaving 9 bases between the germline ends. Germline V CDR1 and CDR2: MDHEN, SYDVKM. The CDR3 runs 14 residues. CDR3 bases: TGTGCCAGCAGTTTAACCGCAGGGAACTATGGCTACACCTTC. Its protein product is CASSLTAGNYGYTF.

The CDR3 DNA reads as TGTGCCACCAGCCGACTAGCGGGAGACACAGATACGCAGTATTTT. As protein: CATSRLAGDTDTQYF. V is TRBV15 and J is TRBJ2-3; 12 positions agree with TRBD2. Germline CDR1 and CDR2: LNHNV and YYDKDF (reference sequence). V was clipped by 5 bases and J by 2 bases; unmatched bases: 2. The CDR3 totals 15 residues. Drawing the rest from reference TRBV15 and TRBJ2-3, the complete variable domain is DAMVIQNPRYQVTQFGKPVTLSCSQTLNHNVMYWYQQKSSQAPKLLFHYYDKDFNNEADTPDNFQSRRPNTSFCFLDIRSPGLGDTAMYLCATSRLAGDTDTQYFGPGTRLTVL.

The CDR3, as DNA: TGTGCCAGCAGCCAAGCCAGCGGGACCTACAATGAGCAGTTCTTC. It encodes CASSQASGTYNEQFF. The J gene is TRBJ2-1, the V gene TRBV4-2, with 7 bases identical to TRBD2. V lost 1 base and J lost 2; bases outside the gene matches: 2. Germline values: CDR1 LGHNA, CDR2 YNFKEQ. The CDR3 consists of 15 residues.

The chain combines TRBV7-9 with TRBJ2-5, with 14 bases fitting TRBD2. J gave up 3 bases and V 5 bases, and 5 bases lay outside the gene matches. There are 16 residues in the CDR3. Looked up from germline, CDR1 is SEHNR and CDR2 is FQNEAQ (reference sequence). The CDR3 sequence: CASSRRLAGGEETQYF. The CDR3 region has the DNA TGTGCCAGCAGCCGCAGACTAGCGGGAGGGGAAGAGACCCAGTACTTC.

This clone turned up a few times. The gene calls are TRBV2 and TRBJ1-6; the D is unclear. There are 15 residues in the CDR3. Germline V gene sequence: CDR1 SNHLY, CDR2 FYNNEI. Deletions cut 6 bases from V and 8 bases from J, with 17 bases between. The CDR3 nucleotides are TGTGCCAGCAGACCCAGGACCGGCGGGGATTCACCCCTCCACTTT. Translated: CASRPRTGGDSPLHF.

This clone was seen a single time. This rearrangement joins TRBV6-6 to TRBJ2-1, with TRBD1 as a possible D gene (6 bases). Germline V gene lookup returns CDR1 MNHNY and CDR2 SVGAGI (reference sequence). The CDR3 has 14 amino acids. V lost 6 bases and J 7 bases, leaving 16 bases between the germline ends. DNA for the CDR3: TGTGCCAGCAGCCCACAGGCCAGGGGAAATGAGCAGTTCTTC. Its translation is CASSPQARGNEQFF.

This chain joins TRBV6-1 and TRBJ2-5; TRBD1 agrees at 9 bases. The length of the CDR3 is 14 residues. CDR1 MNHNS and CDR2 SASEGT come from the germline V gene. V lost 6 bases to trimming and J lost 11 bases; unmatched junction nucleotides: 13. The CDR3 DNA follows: TGTGCCAGCAGACCCGGGACAGGGATCTATTTGCAGTACTTC. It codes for CASRPGTGIYLQYF.

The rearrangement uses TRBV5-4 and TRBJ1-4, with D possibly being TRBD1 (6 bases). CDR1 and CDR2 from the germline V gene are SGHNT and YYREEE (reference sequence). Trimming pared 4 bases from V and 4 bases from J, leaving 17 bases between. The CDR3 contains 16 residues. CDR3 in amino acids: CASSPGGGQVNEKLFF. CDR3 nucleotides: TGTGCCAGCAGCCCGGGGGGGGGACAAGTTAATGAAAAACTGTTTTTT.

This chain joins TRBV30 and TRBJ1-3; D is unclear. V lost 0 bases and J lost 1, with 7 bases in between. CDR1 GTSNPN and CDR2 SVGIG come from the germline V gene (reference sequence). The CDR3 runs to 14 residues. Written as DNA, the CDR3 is TGTGCCTGGAGTGTCTGGGAGTCTGGAAACACCATATATTTT. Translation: CAWSVWESGNTIYF.

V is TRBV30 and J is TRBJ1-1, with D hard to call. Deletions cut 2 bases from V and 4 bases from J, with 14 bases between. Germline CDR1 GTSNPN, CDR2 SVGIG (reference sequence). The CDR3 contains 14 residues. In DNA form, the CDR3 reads TGTGCCTGGAGTACAAAGGGAGGAATCACTGAAGCTTTCTTT. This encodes CAWSTKGGITEAFF.

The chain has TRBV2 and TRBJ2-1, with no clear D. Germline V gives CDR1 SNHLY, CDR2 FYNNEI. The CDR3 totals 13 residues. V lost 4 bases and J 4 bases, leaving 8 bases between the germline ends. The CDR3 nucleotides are TGTGCCAGCAGTGTCTACTCATACAATGAGCAGTTCTTC. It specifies CASSVYSYNEQFF.

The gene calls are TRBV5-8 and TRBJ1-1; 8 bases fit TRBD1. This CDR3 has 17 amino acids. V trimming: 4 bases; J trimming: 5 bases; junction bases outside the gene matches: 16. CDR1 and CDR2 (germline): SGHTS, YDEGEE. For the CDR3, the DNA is TGTGCCAGCAGCCCGGGTCAGGGGGCGATGGAAGGAACTGAAGCTTTCTTT. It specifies CASSPGQGAMEGTEAFF.

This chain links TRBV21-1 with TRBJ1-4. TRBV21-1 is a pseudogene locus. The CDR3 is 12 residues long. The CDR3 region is CASCPGEEKLFF. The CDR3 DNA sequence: TGTGCCAGCTGCCCGGGGGAGGAAAAACTGTTTTTT.

The CDR3 here is CASSLGGSSGPYNEQFF. CDR3 sequence (DNA): TGTGCCAGCAGCTTGGGGGGGTCTAGCGGGCCCTACAATGAGCAGTTCTTC. The chain couples TRBV5-4 to TRBJ2-1; TRBD2 matches 8 bases. V trimming: 0 bases; J trimming: 2 bases; junction bases outside the gene matches: 7. From germline, CDR1 is SGHNT and CDR2 YYREEE (reference sequence). This CDR3 spans 17 amino acids.

The CDR3: CASSPRDTYGYTF. In DNA, the CDR3 is TGTGCCAGCAGTCCCCGGGACACCTATGGCTACACCTTC. The gene calls are TRBV27 and TRBJ1-2, with D possibly TRBD1 on 6 matching bases. The germline V gene has CDR1 MNHEY and CDR2 SMNVEV (reference sequence). V was shortened by 5 bases and J by 4 bases, with 11 bases between the two germline ends. The CDR3 totals 13 residues.

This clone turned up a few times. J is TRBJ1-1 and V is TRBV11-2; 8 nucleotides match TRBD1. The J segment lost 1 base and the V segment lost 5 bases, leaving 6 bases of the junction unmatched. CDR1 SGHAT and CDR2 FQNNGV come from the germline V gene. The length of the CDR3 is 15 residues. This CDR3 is CASSPPGQENTEAFF. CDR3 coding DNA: TGTGCCAGCAGCCCCCCGGGACAGGAGAACACTGAAGCTTTCTTT.

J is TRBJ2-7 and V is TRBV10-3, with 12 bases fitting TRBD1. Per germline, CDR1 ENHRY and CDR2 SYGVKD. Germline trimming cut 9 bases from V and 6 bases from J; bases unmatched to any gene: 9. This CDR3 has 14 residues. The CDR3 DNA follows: TGTGCCATACTTCCGGGACAGGGGGCGGGCGAGCAGTACTTC. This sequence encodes CAILPGQGAGEQYF.

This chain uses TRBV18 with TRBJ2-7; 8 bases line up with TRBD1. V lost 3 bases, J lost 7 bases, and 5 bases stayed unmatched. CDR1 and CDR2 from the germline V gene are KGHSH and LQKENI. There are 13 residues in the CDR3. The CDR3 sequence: CASSPGQGREQYF. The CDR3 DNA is TGTGCCAGCTCACCTGGACAGGGTCGGGAGCAGTACTTC.

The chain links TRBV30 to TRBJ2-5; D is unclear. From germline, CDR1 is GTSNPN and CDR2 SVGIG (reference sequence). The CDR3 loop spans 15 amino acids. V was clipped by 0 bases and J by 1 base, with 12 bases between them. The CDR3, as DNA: TGTGCCTGGAGTGTAATGGCCCCCACCCAAGAGACCCAGTACTTC. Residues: CAWSVMAPTQETQYF.